These T cell receptor beta chains were read from a single sample in a study of cytotoxic CD8 clonotypes in ibrutinib-treated CLL. Sequencing was performed with immunoSEQ multiplex PCR; in TCRdb, only in-frame clones are kept and a portion is missing. This table has approximately 160,000 clones, 70% to 90% appearing once. This sample comprised PBMCs, obtained at disease progression, from a patient treated with ibrutinib. The origin of the receptors is a human donor with chronic lymphocytic leukemia. The CDR3 runs from the conserved cysteine through the conserved F or W. The order of the fields is J gene, D gene, V gene, clone size, CDR3 DNA, CDR3 protein. A D gene is named only where the DNA matches it firmly. Clone size is shown for a subset of rows, as once, few, many or a class of expanded clone.

TRBJ2-1 - TRBV7-2 - TGTGCCAGCAGCTTAGGTCACAATGAGCAGTTCTTC CASSLGHNEQFF
TRBJ1-2 - TRBV7-2 - TGTGCCAGCAGCTTGGGCGGTTATGGCTACACCTTC CASSLGGYGYTF
TRBJ2-1 TRBD2 TRBV5-1 - TGCGCCAGCAGCGGGGGAAGGGGAAGCGGGAGGGCAGGTAATGAGCAGTTCTTC CASSGGRGSGRAGNEQFF
TRBJ2-5 - TRBV7-3 - TGTGCCAGCAGCCCGACAGCCCAAGAGACCCAGTACTTC CASSPTAQETQYF
TRBJ1-4 - TRBV2 - TGTGCCAGCAGTGTTCTGGGGGTTCGGGAAAAACTGTTTTTT CASSVLGVREKLFF
TRBJ1-3 - TRBV27 - TGTGCCAGCAGGCCTTCCAGGGCCCTCTCTGGAAACACCATATATTTT CASRPSRALSGNTIYF
TRBJ2-7 - TRBV6-5 - TGTGCCAGCAGTTACTCCCCCCGACAGAGAAACTACGAGCAGTACTTC CASSYSPRQRNYEQYF
TRBJ2-5 - TRBV11-3 once TGTGCCAGCAGCTTAGAGATGGGGGAGACCCAGTACTTC CASSLEMGETQYF
TRBJ1-2 - TRBV10-3 - TGTGCCATCACCGTGACAGGCAAAAGTTATGGCTACACCTTC CAITVTGKSYGYTF
TRBJ2-1 TRBD2 TRBV9 - TGTGCCAGCAGTGACCTCGAGACTAGCGGGACTAGTGAGCAGTTCTTC CASSDLETSGTSEQFF
TRBJ1-5 - TRBV7-8 - TGTGCCAGCAGCTTAAAACAGAATCAGCCCCAGCATTTT CASSLKQNQPQHF
TRBJ2-7 - TRBV25-1 - TGTGCCAGCATGGGGGTCGCCACTCTCCAGCAGTACTTC CASMGVATLQQYF
TRBJ1-5 - TRBV5-1 - TGCGCCAGCAGCCAGGAAGGTAGACAGCCCCAGCATTTT CASSQEGRQPQHF
TRBJ2-7 - TRBV6-5 - TGTGCCAGCAGTTACTCGCTAGGGGAGGTAACCTACGAGCAGTACTTC CASSYSLGEVTYEQYF
TRBJ2-2 - TRBV16 - TGTGCCAGCAGCCAACGGAAGAACACCGGGGAGCTGTTTTTT CASSQRKNTGELFF
TRBJ2-2 - TRBV30 - TGTGCCTGGAGTCGGCAGGGGAGTTTGAACACCGGGGAGCTGTTTTTT CAWSRQGSLNTGELFF
TRBJ1-2 - TRBV19 medium-sized TGTGCCAGTAGCATCCAGGGTTTATCAAGCTACACCTTC CASSIQGLSSYTF
TRBJ2-1 - TRBV18 - TGTGCCAGCTCACCTCTCCGGGATTCCTACAATGAGCAGTTCTTC CASSPLRDSYNEQFF
TRBJ2-1 TRBD2 TRBV5-1 - TGCGCCAGCAGCTTGCCGGGGGGCAATGAGCAGTTCTTC CASSLPGGNEQFF
TRBJ2-2 TRBD2 TRBV6-6 once TGTGCCAGCAGTAGGACTAGGAACACCGGGGAGCTGTTTTTT CASSRTRNTGELFF
TRBJ1-1 - TRBV9 - TGTGCCAGCAGCGTAGGGACGAGTGGGACTGAAGCTTTCTTT CASSVGTSGTEAFF
TRBJ2-7 - TRBV28 - TGTGCCAGCAGGGGTGGGGGCCGGTACGAGCAGTACTTC CASRGGGRYEQYF
TRBJ2-7 - TRBV7-9 - TGTGCCAGCAGCTTAATAGAGAAAGATATGAACTCCTACGAGCAGTACTTC CASSLIEKDMNSYEQYF
TRBJ2-1 TRBD2 TRBV7-3 - TGTGCCAGCAGCCAAGCCGGGAGGGCCTCCTACAATGAGCAGTTCTTC CASSQAGRASYNEQFF
TRBJ2-2 - TRBV4-3 - TGCGCCAGCAGCCAAGATAGTACGGGAGTGCGATTTACCGGGGAGCTGTTTTTT CASSQDSTGVRFTGELFF
TRBJ2-1 TRBD2 TRBV7-8 - TGTGCCAGCAGCTTTTCTCTTCATTTGACTAGCGGGTTGCATGAGCAGTTCTTC CASSFSLHLTSGLHEQFF
TRBJ2-1 TRBD2 TRBV25-1 - TGTGCCAGCAGTGAATTGCGGGGGGATGGCAACAATGAGCAGTTCTTC CASSELRGDGNNEQFF
TRBJ1-6 TRBD1 TRBV2 - TGTGCCAGCAGTGACGTCAGACAGGGCGATTCACCCCTCCACTTT CASSDVRQGDSPLHF
TRBJ2-7 TRBD2 TRBV5-1 - TGCGCCAGCAGCCCGCCGAGAAGCGGGGGCCCCTACGAGCAGTACTTC CASSPPRSGGPYEQYF
TRBJ1-2 - TRBV28 - TGTGCCAGCAGTCCGACCCACACCCCGGGGACCTTC CASSPTHTPGTF
TRBJ1-3 - TRBV5-4 - TGTGCCAGCAGCTTGGTTTTGAGCGGGGGCTCTGGAAACACCATATATTTT CASSLVLSGGSGNTIYF
TRBJ1-1 - TRBV4-3 once TGCGCCAGCAGCTCTTGGGGGGCCGGGAACACTGAAGCTTTCTTT CASSSWGAGNTEAFF
TRBJ2-1 - TRBV19 - TGTGCCAGTAGTAATCGGGGGCCCCCCTACAATGAGCAGTTCTTC CASSNRGPPYNEQFF
TRBJ2-1 - TRBV7-3 - TGTGCCAGCAGCTTTGGGACGCCAATCTACAATGAGCAGTTCTTC CASSFGTPIYNEQFF
TRBJ2-2 - TRBV27 - TGTGCCAGCAGCCCTTGGCGACGGGAGCTGTTTTTT CASSPWRRELFF
TRBJ1-1 TRBD1 TRBV7-6 - TGTGCCAGCAGCCCCTGGACAGGGTCGATCACTGAAGCTTTCTTT CASSPWTGSITEAFF
TRBJ2-1 TRBD2 TRBV30 - TGTGCCTGGAGCGGAAGCGGGAGGGTCTACAATGAGCAGTTCTTC CAWSGSGRVYNEQFF
TRBJ1-2 - TRBV19 - TGTGCCAGTAGTCGCAAGACTAACTATGGCTACACCTTC CASSRKTNYGYTF
TRBJ1-4 - TRBV7-9 - TGTGCCAGCAGCTTAAGTAGTACAGATGAAAAACTGTTTTTT CASSLSSTDEKLFF
TRBJ2-2 - TRBV10-3 - TGTGCCCTCCGTCAGGCCTCGAACACCGGGGAGCTGTTTTTT CALRQASNTGELFF
TRBJ2-7 - TRBV28 - TGTGCCAGCACCGGGACGGGAGATTCCTACGAGCAGTACTTC CASTGTGDSYEQYF
TRBJ1-2 - TRBV28 once TGTGCCAGCAGTATTCGACAGAACTATGGCTACACCTTC CASSIRQNYGYTF
TRBJ2-5 - TRBV18 - TGTGCCAGCTCACCAGGGCAGCAAGAGACCCAGTACTTC CASSPGQQETQYF
TRBJ2-3 - TRBV7-2 - TGTGCCAGCAGCTTAGGACCCCCCGGAAGAGGAGATACGCAGTATTTT CASSLGPPGRGDTQYF
TRBJ2-5 - TRBV10-3 once TGTGCCTCCGGTGGGGGGACTGGGCGAGAGACCCAGTACTTC CASGGGTGRETQYF
TRBJ1-5 - TRBV7-3 few TGTGCCAGCAGCTTCGGGGGCAATCAGCCCCAGCATTTT CASSFGGNQPQHF
TRBJ1-3 - TRBV11-2 - TGTGCCAGCAGCTTAGTGACAGGAATCTCTGGAAACACCATATATTTT CASSLVTGISGNTIYF
TRBJ2-7 - TRBV19 - TGTGCCAGTAGTATAGATCGGGCAAGGGACACTCCTTACGAGCAGTACTTC CASSIDRARDTPYEQYF
TRBJ1-1 - TRBV27 - TGTGCCAGCAGACCCTATTTGATGATGAACACTGAAGCTTTCTTT CASRPYLMMNTEAFF
TRBJ2-7 - TRBV9 few TGTGCCAGCAGCGTAGAGGGGTTCGACGAGCAGTACTTC CASSVEGFDEQYF
TRBJ2-7 TRBD2 TRBV28 - TGTGCCAGCATTGGAGCGGGAGGCGGGAATTCATACGAGCAGTACTTC CASIGAGGGNSYEQYF